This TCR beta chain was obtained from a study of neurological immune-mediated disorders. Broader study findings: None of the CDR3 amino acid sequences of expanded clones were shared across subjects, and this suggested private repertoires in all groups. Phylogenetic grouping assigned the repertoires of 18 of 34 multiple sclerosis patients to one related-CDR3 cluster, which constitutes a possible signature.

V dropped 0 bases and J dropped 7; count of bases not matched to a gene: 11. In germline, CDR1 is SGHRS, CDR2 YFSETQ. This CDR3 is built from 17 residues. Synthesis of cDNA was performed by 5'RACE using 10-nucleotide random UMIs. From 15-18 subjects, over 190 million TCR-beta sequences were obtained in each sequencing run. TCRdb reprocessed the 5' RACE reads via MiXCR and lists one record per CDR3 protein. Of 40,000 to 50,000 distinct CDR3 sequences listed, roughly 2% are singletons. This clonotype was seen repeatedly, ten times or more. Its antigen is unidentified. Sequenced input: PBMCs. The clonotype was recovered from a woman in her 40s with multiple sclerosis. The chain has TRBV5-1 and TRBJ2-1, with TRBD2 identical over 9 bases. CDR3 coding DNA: TGCGCCAGCAGCTTGGACCCCCCTGGCGGGGGGGGTAATGAGCAGTTCTTC. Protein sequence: CASSLDPPGGGGNEQFF. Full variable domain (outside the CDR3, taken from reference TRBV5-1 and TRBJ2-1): KAGVTQTPRYLIKTRGQQVTLSCSPISGHRSVSWYQQTPGQGLQFLFEYFSETQRNKGNFPGRFSGRQFSNSRSEMNVSTLELGDSALYLCASSLDPPGGGGNEQFFGPGTRLTVL.